Many counts were recorded for the clone carrying this TCR beta chain. This CDR3 is also generated by other DNA sequences in the sample. The germline CDR1 and CDR2 sequences are KGHSH and LQKENI. V was pared by 6 bases and J by 5 bases, with 16 bases of the junction left unmatched. The CDR3 contains 18 residues. This record belongs to a study of shared clonotypes between healthy human individuals. Profiled with immunoSEQ multiplex PCR; TCRdb holds only in-frame clones, not every one. The sample yields 450,000 to 500,000 clones, 65% to 85% seen once. The sequencing input was PBMCs. The receptor comes from a woman between 40 and 50 years old in good health. Some clones in this sample may be carry-over from other donors' samples. The J gene is TRBJ2-2, the V gene TRBV18; 9 bases align to TRBD2. CDR3 amino acids: CASSPTQVAGVGTGELFF. CDR3 sequence (DNA): TGTGCCAGCTCTCCCACACAAGTAGCGGGAGTAGGAACCGGGGAGCTGTTTTTT.